This T cell receptor beta chain was recorded in a study of post-analysis software for immune sequencing data. Whole-study findings and limits: Comparison of patients with controls showed 4 to 6 TRBV segments more frequent in patients, TRBV5-6, TRBV5-1 and TRBV20-1 among them.

Every TCR beta cDNA library bore unique molecular identifiers. TCRdb re-called the PCR reads through MiXCR, storing one row per CDR3 protein. The repertoire holds fewer than 900,000 distinct CDR3 sequences, with roughly 46% as singletons. This clonotype was counted between two and nine times. Its cognate antigen is unknown. Trimming removed 4 bases from V and 3 bases from J; junction bases left unmatched: 5. This CDR3 has 14 amino acids. Germline V gene lookup returns CDR1 DFQATT and CDR2 SNEGSKA (reference sequence). The rearrangement links TRBV20-1 to TRBJ2-7; 11 nucleotides agree with TRBD2. The clonotype originates from a girl between 5 and 17 years old with multiple sclerosis. The sample taken for sequencing was blood. This CDR3 reads CSATTSGSLYEQYF. CDR3 sequence (DNA): TGCAGTGCTACCACTAGCGGGAGTCTCTACGAGCAGTACTTC.